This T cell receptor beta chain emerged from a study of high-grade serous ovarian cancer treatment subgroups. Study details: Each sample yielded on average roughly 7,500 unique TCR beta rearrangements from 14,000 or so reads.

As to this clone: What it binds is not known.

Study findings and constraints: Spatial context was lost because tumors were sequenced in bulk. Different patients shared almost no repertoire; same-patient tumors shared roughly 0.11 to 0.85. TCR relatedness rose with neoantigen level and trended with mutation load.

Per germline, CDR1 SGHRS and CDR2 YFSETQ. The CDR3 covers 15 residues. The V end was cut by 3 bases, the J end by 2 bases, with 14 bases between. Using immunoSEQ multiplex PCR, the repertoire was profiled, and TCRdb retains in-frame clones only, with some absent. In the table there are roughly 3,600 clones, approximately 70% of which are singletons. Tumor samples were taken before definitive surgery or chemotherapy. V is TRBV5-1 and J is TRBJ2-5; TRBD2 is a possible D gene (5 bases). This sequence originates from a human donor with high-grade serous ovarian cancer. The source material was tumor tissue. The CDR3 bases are TGCGCCAGCAGCTGGACTGCCCTAGGGCAAGAGACCCAGTACTTC. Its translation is CASSWTALGQETQYF.